This T cell receptor beta chain was recorded in a study of T cells after yellow fever vaccination. Study outcomes and limitations: FACS-sorted repertoires could contain abundant clonotypes contaminating from the bulk population.

TCRdb re-derived calls from the 5' RACE reads in MiXCR, one entry per CDR3 protein. Among 500,000 to 650,000 distinct CDR3 sequences listed, 9% to 15% were seen once. This clonotype was picked up a small number of times. Its antigen is not identified. The TCR was taken from a man younger than 40 who received the YFV17D yellow fever vaccine. Sequenced material: PBMCs, taken on the day of the yellow fever booster vaccination.

The CDR3 DNA reads as TGTGCCAGCAGTACCGCCACAGGAAACACCATATATTTT. This gives the protein CASSTATGNTIYF. The chain has TRBV7-2 and TRBJ1-3; D remains ambiguous. The ends were cut back, 6 bases at V and 4 bases at J, with 10 bases in the middle. CDR3 length: 13 residues. CDR1 SGHTA and CDR2 FQGNSA come from the germline V gene. The variable domain in full, completed from reference TRBV7-2 and TRBJ1-3, reads GAGVSQSPSNKVTEKGKDVELRCDPISGHTALYWYRQSLGQGLEFLIYFQGNSAPDKSGLPSDRFSAERTGGSVSTLTIQRTQQEDSAVYLCASSTATGNTIYFGEGSWLTVV.